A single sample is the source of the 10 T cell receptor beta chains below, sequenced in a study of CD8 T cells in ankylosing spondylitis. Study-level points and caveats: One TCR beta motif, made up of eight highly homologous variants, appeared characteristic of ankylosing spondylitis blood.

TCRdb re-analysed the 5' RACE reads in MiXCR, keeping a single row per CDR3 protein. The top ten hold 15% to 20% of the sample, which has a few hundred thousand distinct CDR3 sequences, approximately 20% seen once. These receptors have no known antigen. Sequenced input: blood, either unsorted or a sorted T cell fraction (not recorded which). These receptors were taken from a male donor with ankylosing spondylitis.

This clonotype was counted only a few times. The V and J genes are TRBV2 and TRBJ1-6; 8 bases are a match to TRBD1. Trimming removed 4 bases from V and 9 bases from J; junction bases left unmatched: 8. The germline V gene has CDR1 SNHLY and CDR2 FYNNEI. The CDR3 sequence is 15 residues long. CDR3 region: CASSGVGQGSSPLHF. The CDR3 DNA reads TGTGCCAGCAGTGGGGTCGGACAGGGCAGTTCACCCCTCCACTTT.

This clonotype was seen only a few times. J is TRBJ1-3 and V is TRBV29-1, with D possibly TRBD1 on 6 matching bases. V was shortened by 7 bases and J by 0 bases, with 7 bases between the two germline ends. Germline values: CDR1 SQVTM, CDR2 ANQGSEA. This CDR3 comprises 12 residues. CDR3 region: CSAGASGNTIYF. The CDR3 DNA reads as TGCAGCGCAGGGGCCTCTGGAAACACCATATATTTT.

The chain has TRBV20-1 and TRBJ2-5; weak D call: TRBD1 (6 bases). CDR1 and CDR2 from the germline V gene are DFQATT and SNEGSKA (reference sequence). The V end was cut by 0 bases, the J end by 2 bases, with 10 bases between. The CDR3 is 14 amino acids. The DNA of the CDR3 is TGCAGTGCTAGAGATTACAGGGAACAAGAGACCCAGTACTTC. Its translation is CSARDYREQETQYF.

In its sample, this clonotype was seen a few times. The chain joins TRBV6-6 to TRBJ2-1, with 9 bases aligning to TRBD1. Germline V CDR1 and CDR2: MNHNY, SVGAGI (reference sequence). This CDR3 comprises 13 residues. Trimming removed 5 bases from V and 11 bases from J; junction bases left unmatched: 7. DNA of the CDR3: TGTGCCAGCAGTGACGGACAGGGGAATCAGCAGTTCTTC. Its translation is CASSDGQGNQQFF.

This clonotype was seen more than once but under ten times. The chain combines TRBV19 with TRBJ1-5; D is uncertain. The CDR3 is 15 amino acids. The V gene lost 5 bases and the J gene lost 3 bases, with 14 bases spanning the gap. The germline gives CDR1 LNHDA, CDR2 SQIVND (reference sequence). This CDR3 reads CASSPMDGFNQPQHF. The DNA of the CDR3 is TGTGCCAGTAGTCCTATGGACGGATTCAATCAGCCCCAGCATTTT.

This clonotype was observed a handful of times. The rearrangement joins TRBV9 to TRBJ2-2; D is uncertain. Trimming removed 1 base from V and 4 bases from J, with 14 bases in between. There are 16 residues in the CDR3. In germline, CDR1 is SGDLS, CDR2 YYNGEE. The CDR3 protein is CASSVKDARFTGELFF. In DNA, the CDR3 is TGTGCCAGCAGCGTAAAGGACGCCCGTTTCACCGGGGAGCTGTTTTTT.

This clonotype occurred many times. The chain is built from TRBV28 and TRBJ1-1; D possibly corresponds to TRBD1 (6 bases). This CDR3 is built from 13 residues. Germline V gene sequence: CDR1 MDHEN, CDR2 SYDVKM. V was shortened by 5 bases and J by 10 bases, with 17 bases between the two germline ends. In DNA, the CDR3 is TGTGCCAGCAGTGCGGGGGCAGGGCGGGTAGCTTTCTTT. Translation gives CASSAGAGRVAFF.

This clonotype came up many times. CDR3 DNA sequence: TGCAGTGCTAGAGATCCCGCTAGCGGGAGCGGTGGGGAGCTGTTTTTT. Translation gives CSARDPASGSGGELFF. The chain employs TRBV20-1 and TRBJ2-2; TRBD2 agrees at 10 bases. Germline CDR1 DFQATT, CDR2 SNEGSKA (reference sequence). The CDR3 covers 16 residues. V lost 0 bases to trimming and J lost 8 bases; unmatched junction nucleotides: 9.

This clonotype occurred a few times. The CDR3: CASSYRDKLNQPQHF. CDR3 coding DNA: TGTGCCAGCAGTTACCGGGACAAACTTAATCAGCCCCAGCATTTT. V and J are TRBV6-2 or TRBV6-3 and TRBJ1-5; possibly TRBD1 for D (6 bases). Per the germline V gene, CDR1 is MNHEY and CDR2 is SVGEGT. This CDR3 has 15 amino acids. V was pared by 2 bases and J by 4 bases, with 12 bases between.

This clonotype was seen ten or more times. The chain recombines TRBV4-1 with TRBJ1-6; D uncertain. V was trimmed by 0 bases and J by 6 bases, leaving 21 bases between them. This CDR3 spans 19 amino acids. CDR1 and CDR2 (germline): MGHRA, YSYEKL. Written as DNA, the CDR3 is TGCGCCAGCAGCCAAGATGGCGCCAGGCCCTTGCCCCTTAATTCACCCCTCCACTTT. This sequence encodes CASSQDGARPLPLNSPLHF.